A single sample is the source of the 10 T cell receptor beta chains below, sequenced in a study of neoadjuvant anti-PD-1 for oral cavity cancer. Sequenced by immunoSEQ multiplex PCR; TCRdb stores in-frame clones only, minus some. This table has some 9,800 clones, about 61% appearing once. Noted time point: after neoadjuvant nivolumab, at surgical resection. Sequencing was performed on PBMCs, taken after nivolumab (anti-PD-1) treatment. These receptors were taken from a person between 35 and 79 years old with oral cavity squamous cell carcinoma.

The chain has TRBV6-6 and TRBJ1-2; no reliable D call. Trimming pared 8 bases from V and 2 bases from J, leaving 12 bases between. CDR1 MNHNY and CDR2 SVGAGI come from the germline V gene (reference sequence). This CDR3 comprises 13 residues. The CDR3 loop is CASRKGRNYGYTF. The CDR3 DNA is TGTGCCAGCCGGAAAGGGAGAAACTATGGCTACACCTTC.

The chain is built from TRBV29-1 and TRBJ2-7; TRBD2 agrees at 16 bases. From germline, CDR1 is SQVTM and CDR2 ANQGSEA. The CDR3 has 17 residues. Unmatched junction bases numbered 8, after V lost 0 bases and J lost 6 bases. Here the CDR3 DNA reads TGCAGCGTTGAAGACGTGGGACTAGCGGGAGGGCCAGGCGAGCAGTACTTC. It translates to CSVEDVGLAGGPGEQYF.

The gene calls are TRBV19 and TRBJ2-2; TRBD1 aligns across 9 bases. Germline trimming cut 6 bases from V and 1 base from J; bases unmatched to any gene: 6. This CDR3 is 16 amino acids long. Germline lookup yields CDR1 LNHDA and CDR2 SQIVND (reference sequence). The CDR3 is CASRRPGQGNTGELFF. The CDR3 DNA is TGTGCCAGTAGGAGGCCGGGACAGGGGAACACCGGGGAGCTGTTTTTT.

This clone showed up just once. CDR3 residues: CASSSGRGRTTGELFF. The CDR3, as DNA: TGTGCCAGCAGCTCGGGGAGGGGGCGGACCACCGGGGAGCTGTTTTTT. The J gene is TRBJ2-2, the V gene TRBV5-4; D tentatively fits TRBD1 or TRBD2 (7 bases each). The V and J ends lost 3 bases and 4 bases respectively, with 16 bases between them. The CDR3 has 16 residues. Germline V gene sequence: CDR1 SGHNT, CDR2 YYREEE (reference sequence). Full variable domain (outside the CDR3, taken from reference TRBV5-4 and TRBJ2-2): ETGVTQSPTHLIKTRGQQVTLRCSSQSGHNTVSWYQQALGQGPQFIFQYYREEENGRGNFPPRFSGLQFPNYSSELNVNALELDDSALYLCASSSGRGRTTGELFFGEGSRLTVL.

This clone was detected a few times. The genes are TRBV27 and TRBJ1-4; 8 nucleotides match TRBD1. This CDR3 region has 15 residues. Germline assignment: CDR1 MNHEY and CDR2 SMNVEV (reference sequence). Trimming at V came to 5 bases and at J to 8 bases, leaving 10 bases not matched to a gene. CDR3 DNA sequence: TGTGCCAGCAGTCCGTCCCAGGGGGCCTACGAAAAACTGTTTTTT. Its protein is CASSPSQGAYEKLFF.

The chain has TRBV5-1 and TRBJ1-2, with a tentative D call TRBD1 (6 bases). Between the trimmed V and J ends, which lost 3 bases and 5 bases, there was a span of 14 bases. CDR3 length: 14 amino acids. Germline values: CDR1 SGHRS, CDR2 YFSETQ. The CDR3 protein is CASSSYDRRYGYTF. As DNA, the CDR3 is TGCGCCAGCAGCTCCTACGACAGGAGATATGGCTACACCTTC.

The rearrangement joins TRBV7-9 to TRBJ2-1; either TRBD1 or TRBD2 may fit D (5 bases each). Germline V gene lookup returns CDR1 SEHNR and CDR2 FQNEAQ (reference sequence). The CDR3 runs to 11 residues. V was pared by 10 bases and J by 9 bases, with 13 bases between. CDR3 coding DNA: TGTGCCACACCGATTGGGGGTGAGCAGTTCTTC. Translation: CATPIGGEQFF.

V is TRBV25-1 and J is TRBJ2-7; 11 nucleotides match TRBD2. Trimming removed 4 bases from V and 3 bases from J; junction bases left unmatched: 5. The CDR3 loop spans 15 amino acids. Looked up from germline, CDR1 is MGHDK and CDR2 is SYGVNS. The CDR3 DNA is TGTGCCAGCAGTGGCCGGACTAGCGGGTTCTACGAGCAGTACTTC. As protein: CASSGRTSGFYEQYF.

This clone was detected a few times. This chain joins TRBV10-1 and TRBJ2-1; 8 nucleotides align to TRBD2. CDR1 is WNHNN and CDR2 is SYGVQD in the germline V gene (reference sequence). V was clipped by 5 bases and J by 8 bases; unmatched bases: 11. CDR3 size: 15 residues. In DNA form, the CDR3 reads TGCGCCAGCAGTCGGGGGTCGGGAGGGTCGTATGAGCAGTTCTTC. Its translation is CASSRGSGGSYEQFF.

This clone has just one count. The chain uses TRBV19 and TRBJ1-2, with 10 bases fitting TRBD1. The ends lost 9 bases at V and 2 bases at J; junction bases unmatched: 15. This CDR3 spans 17 amino acids. Per germline, CDR1 LNHDA and CDR2 SQIVND (reference sequence). CDR3 nucleotides: TGTGCCAGCGGGAATGGGGGGACAGGGGTGGGCAACTATGGCTACACCTTC. It specifies CASGNGGTGVGNYGYTF.